This entry concerns a single TCR beta chain. Its matching antigen is unknown. Libraries were prepared by immunoSEQ multiplex PCR; TCRdb keeps only in-frame clonotypes and omits some of them. Here the sample table reports over 130,000 clones. Germline CDR1 and CDR2: PRHDT and FYEKMQ (reference sequence). The CDR3 loop spans 11 amino acids. V lost 8 bases, J lost 4 bases, and 8 bases lay in between. The sample belongs to a study of T cell responses to AZD1222 COVID-19 vaccine. Findings of the study overall: CD4 TCRs associated with vaccination spanned spike, dominating at 160-218 and 743-854. Just six or seven AZD1222 recipients tested seropositive at baseline. Most donors were white British, females outnumbered males, and clonal diversity was possibly underestimated. Targets within unmutated variant regions were reportedly found for nearly half of spike-specific TCRs.

This clonotype was sampled from an adult in good health. Sequenced: peripheral blood. The chain recombines TRBV13 with TRBJ1-2, with D unresolved. The DNA for the CDR3 is TGTGCCAGCGAGGGAGGCTATGGCTACACCTTC. Protein: CASEGGYGYTF.